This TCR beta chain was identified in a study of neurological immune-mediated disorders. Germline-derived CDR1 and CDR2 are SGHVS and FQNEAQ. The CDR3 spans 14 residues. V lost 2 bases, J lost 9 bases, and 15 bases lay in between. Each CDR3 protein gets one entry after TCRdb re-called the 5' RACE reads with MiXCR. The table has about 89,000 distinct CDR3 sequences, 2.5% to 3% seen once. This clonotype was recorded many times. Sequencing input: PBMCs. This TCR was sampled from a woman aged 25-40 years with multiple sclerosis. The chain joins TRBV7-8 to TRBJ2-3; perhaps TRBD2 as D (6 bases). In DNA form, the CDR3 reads TGTGCCAGCAGCTTACCCCCGGGGGTCGAAACGCAGTATTTT. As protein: CASSLPPGVETQYF.